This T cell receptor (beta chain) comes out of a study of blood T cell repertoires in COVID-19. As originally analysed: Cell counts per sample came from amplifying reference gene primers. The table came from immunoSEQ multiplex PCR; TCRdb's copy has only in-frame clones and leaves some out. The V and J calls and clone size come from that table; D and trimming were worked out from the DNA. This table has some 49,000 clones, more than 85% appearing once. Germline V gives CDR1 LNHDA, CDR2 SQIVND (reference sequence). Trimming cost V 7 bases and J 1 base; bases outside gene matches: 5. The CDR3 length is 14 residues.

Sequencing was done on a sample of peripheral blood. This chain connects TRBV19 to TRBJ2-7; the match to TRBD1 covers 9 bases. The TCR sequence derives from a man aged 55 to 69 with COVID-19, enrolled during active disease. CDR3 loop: CASTSGTGSYEQYF. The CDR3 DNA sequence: TGTGCCAGTACCTCCGGGACAGGGTCCTACGAGCAGTACTTC.